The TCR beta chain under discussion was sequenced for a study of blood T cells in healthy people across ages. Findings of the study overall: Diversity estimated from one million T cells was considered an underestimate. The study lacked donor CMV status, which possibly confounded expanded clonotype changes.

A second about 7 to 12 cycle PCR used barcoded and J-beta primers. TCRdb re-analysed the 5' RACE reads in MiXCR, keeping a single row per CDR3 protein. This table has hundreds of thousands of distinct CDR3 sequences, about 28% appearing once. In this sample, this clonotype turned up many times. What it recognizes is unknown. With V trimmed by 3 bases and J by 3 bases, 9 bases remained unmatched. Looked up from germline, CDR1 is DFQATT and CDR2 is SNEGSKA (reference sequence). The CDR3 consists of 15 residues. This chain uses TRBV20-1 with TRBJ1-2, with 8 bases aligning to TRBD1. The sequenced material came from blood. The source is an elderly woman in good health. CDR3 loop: CSASSRGHLHYGYTF. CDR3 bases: TGCAGTGCTAGTTCCAGGGGGCACCTCCACTATGGCTACACCTTC.